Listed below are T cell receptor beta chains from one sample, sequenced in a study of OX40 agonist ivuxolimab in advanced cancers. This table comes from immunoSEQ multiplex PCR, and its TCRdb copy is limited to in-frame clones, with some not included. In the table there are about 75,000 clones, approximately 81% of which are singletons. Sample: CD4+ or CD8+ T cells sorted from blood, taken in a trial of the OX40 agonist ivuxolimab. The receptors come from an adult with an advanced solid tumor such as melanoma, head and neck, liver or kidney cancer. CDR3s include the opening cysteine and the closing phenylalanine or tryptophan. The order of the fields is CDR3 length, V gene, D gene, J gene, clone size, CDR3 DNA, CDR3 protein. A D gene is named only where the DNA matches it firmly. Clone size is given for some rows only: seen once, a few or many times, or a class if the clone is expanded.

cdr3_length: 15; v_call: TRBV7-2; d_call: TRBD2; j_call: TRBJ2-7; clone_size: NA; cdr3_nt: TGTGCCAGCAGCAAGGGACTAGCGGGAGCGGAAGAGCAGTACTTC; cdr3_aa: CASSKGLAGAEEQYF
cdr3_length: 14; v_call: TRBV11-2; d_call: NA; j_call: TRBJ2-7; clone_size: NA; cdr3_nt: TGTGCCAGCAGCCCAGCGAGGGACACCTACGAGCAGTACTTC; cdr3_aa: CASSPARDTYEQYF
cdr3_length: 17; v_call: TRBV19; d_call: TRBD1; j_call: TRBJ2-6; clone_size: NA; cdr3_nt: TGTGCCAGTAGGGCGCCGGGACAGGTCTCTGGGGCCAACGTCCTGACTTTC; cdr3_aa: CASRAPGQVSGANVLTF
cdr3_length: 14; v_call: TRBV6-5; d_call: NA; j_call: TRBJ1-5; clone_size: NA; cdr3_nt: TGTGCCAGCAAAGACACGAATAGCAATCAGCCCCAGCATTTT; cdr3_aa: CASKDTNSNQPQHF
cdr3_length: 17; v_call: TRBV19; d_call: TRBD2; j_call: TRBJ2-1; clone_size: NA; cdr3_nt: TGTGCCAGTAGTGTACTAGCGGGAGGCCGCTCCTACAATGAGCAGTTCTTC; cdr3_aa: CASSVLAGGRSYNEQFF
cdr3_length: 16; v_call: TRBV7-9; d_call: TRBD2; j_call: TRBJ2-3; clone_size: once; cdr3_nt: TGTGCCAGCAGCTCAGTGACTAGCTCGGGTGCAGATACGCAGTATTTT; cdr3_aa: CASSSVTSSGADTQYF
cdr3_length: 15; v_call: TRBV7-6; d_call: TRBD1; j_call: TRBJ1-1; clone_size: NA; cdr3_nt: TGTGCCAGCAGCCCCCAGGGGGACAGGAACACTGAAGCTTTCTTT; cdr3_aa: CASSPQGDRNTEAFF
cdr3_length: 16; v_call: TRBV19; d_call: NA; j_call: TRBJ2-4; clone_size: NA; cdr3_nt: TGTGCCAGTAGTAAAGGCGGAGGTATAGCCAAAAACATTCAGTACTTC; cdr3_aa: CASSKGGGIAKNIQYF
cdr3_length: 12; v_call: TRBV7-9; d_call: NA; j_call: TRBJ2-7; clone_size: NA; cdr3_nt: TGTGCCAGCAGCTTAATAGCGTACGAGCAGTACTTC; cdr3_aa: CASSLIAYEQYF
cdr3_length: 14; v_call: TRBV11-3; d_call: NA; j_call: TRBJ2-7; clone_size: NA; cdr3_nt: TGTGCCAGCAGCTTAGCGGGTCACTCCTACGAGCAGTACTTC; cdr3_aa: CASSLAGHSYEQYF
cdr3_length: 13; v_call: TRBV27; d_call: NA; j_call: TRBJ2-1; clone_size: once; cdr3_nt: TGTGCCAGCACCGCGACGGCCTACAATGAGCAGTTCTTC; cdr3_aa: CASTATAYNEQFF
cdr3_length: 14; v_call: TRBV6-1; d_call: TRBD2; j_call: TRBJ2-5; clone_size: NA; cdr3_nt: TGTGCCAGCAGTGACGGACTAGAATGGGAGACCCAGTACTTC; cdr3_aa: CASSDGLEWETQYF
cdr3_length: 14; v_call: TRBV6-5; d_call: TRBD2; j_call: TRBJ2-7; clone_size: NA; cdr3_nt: TGTGCCAGCAGTTTCACGGGAGGGCCTGTCGAGCAGTACTTC; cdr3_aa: CASSFTGGPVEQYF
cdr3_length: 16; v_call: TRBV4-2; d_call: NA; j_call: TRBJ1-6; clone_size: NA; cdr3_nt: TGTGCCAGCAGCCAAGTTGGGACCTCCTATAATTCACCCCTCCACTTT; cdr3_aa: CASSQVGTSYNSPLHF
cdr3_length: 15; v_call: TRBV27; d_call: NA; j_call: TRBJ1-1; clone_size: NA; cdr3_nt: TGTGCCAGCAGTTTAAGTGAAAACTCGAACACTGAAGCTTTCTTT; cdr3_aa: CASSLSENSNTEAFF
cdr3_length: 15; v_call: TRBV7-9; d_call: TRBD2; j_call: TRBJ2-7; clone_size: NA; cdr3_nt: TGTGCCAGCAGCTTAGGACTAGCGGGAGCCGACGAGCAGTACTTC; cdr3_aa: CASSLGLAGADEQYF
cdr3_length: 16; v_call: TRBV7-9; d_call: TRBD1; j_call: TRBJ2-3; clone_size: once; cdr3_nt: TGTGCCAGCAGCTGGACAGGGAGCGCTAGCACAGATACGCAGTATTTT; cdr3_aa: CASSWTGSASTDTQYF
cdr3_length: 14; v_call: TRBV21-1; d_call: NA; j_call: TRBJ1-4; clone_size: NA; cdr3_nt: TGTGCCAGCAGCCGCGGACCAACTAATGAAAAACTGTTTTTT; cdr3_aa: CASSRGPTNEKLFF
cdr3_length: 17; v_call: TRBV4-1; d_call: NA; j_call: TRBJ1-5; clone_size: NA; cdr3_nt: TGCGCCAGCAGCCAAGAAGGCGAGGCAGGGCGAAATCAGCCCCAGCATTTT; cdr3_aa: CASSQEGEAGRNQPQHF
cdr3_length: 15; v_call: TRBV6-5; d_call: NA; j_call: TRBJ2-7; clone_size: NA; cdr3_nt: TGTGCCAGCAGCCCGGAAAGGGCAACCTCCTACGAGCAGTACTTC; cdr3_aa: CASSPERATSYEQYF
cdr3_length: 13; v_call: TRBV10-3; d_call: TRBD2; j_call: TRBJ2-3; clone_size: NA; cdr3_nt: TGTGCCGGAACTAGCGGGGAAACAGATACGCAGTATTTT; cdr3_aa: CAGTSGETDTQYF
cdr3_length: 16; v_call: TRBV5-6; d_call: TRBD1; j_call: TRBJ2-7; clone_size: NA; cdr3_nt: TGTGCCAGCAGCCAAAGGACAGGGGGCATTTTCTACGAGCAGTACTTC; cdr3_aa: CASSQRTGGIFYEQYF
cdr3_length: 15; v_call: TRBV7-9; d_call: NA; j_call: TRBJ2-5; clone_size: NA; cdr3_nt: TGTGCCAGCAGCTTCATGGGAAGCGAGCAAGAGACCCAGTACTTC; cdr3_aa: CASSFMGSEQETQYF
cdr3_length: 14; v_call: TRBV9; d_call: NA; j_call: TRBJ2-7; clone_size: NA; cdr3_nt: TGTGCCAGCAGCGTAGACCCGAGAACCTACGAGCAGTACTTC; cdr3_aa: CASSVDPRTYEQYF
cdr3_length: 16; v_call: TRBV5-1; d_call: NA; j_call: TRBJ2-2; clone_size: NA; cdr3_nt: TGCGCCAGCAGCGGGGGGGGACAGGTGAACACCGGGGAGCTGTTTTTT; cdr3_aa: CASSGGGQVNTGELFF
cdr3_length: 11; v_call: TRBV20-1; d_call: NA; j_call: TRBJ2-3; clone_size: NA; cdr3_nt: TGCAGTTTAGAAAGCACAGATACGCAGTATTTT; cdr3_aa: CSLESTDTQYF
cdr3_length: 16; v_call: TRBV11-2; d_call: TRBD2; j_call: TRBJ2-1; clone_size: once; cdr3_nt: TGTGCCAGCAGCTTGAACCCGGGGACTAGCTTCAGTGAGCAGTTCTTC; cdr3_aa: CASSLNPGTSFSEQFF
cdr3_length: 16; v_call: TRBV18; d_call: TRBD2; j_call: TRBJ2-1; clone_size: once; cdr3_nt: TGTGCCAGCTCACCAAGGTTAATAGCGGGAGGCAATGAGCAGTTCTTC; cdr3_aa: CASSPRLIAGGNEQFF
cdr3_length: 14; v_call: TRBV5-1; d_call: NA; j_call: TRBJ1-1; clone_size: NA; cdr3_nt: TGCGCCAGCAGCCCTCAGAAGATGAACACTGAAGCTTTCTTT; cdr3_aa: CASSPQKMNTEAFF
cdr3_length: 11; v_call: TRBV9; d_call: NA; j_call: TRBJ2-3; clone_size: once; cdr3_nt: TGTGCCAGCAGCGAGGGGGAGCCCCAGTATTTT; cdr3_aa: CASSEGEPQYF
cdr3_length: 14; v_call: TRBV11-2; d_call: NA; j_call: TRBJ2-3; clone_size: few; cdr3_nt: TGTGCCAGCAGCTGGGGCACTAGCACAGATACGCAGTATTTT; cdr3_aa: CASSWGTSTDTQYF
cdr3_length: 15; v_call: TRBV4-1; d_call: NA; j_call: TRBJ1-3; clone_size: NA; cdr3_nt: TGCGCCAGCAGCCAAGGGGGGGTCGCGGGAAACACCATATATTTT; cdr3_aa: CASSQGGVAGNTIYF